This T cell receptor (beta chain) was identified in a study of blood T cells in healthy people across ages (dated by TCRdb to between 2014 and 2016). As for the study more broadly: In model experiments, template switching captured roughly one uniquely barcoded TCR beta cDNA molecule for every two T cells. Four age groups were formed from the donors: young (average roughly 15 years), middle-aged (approximately 40), aged (62) and long-lived (around 82). To track age-related changes in TCR beta repertoire diversity, the study relied on deep sequencing normalized with unique cDNA molecular identifiers. To avoid experimental bias, donors of different ages were randomly spread across the sequencing lanes. For two donors (one aged 18 to 30 and one aged 80 or older), the study analyzed two additional independent replicas of 1 million unique cDNA reads from the same blood draw.

Systemically healthy Caucasian individuals from Russia, 35 to 40 in total and aged roughly 6 to 90 years, were included as donors. About 9.6 milliliters of peripheral blood were collected from each donor into EDTA-treated Vacutainer tubes. Ficoll-Paque density-gradient centrifugation was used to isolate PBMCs, with at least 6 million per sample. Trizol reagent was used to extract total RNA from the PBMCs, yielding at least 5.5 micrograms per sample. For every donor, an aliquot of PBMCs went through flow cytometry to measure the percentages of naive CD45RAhigh/CD27high T cells. Libraries were built with 5' RACE. The sequencing machine was an Illumina HiSeq 2500. A second about 7 to 12 cycle PCR used a sample-barcoded 5' primer and a J-beta primer mix. A template-switch 5' adaptor carrying 12 random nucleotides introduced a unique molecular identifier onto each TCR beta cDNA molecule. At least 3 million CDR3-containing paired-end reads were obtained from each sample. First-strand cDNA was synthesized from all RNA with the Mint cDNA synthesis kit, primed by a TRBC-specific oligonucleotide. All cDNA was treated with uracil-DNA glycosylase and then went through a first 18-cycle PCR with the universal primers M1SS and BC2_uni_R. From the authors' description of their analysis: For normalization, 1 million high-quality reads were randomly selected from each sample, with every read carrying a distinct molecular identifier. Instead of being binned into consensus sequences, reads that shared molecular identifiers were thrown out. MiTCR, set to a Q25 quality threshold and the strictest error-elimination algorithm, was used for CDR3 identification, clonotype clustering and error correction. A nonparametric unseen species model with Euler transformation was used to estimate a lower bound on total TCR beta diversity. The public reads were reprocessed in TCRdb via fastp at Q25 and MiXCR, keeping in-frame beta chains. Merged by CDR3 protein, the rows form single entries marked with the most common genes and DNA. The V and J calls, along with clone size, are taken from TCRdb and not from the paper's own processing. This sample is represented by over a million distinct CDR3 sequences; 40% to 55% of them were singletons. The ten largest clones represent over 15% of the sample.

On this clonotype: Its antigen has not been determined. A read error may account for a junction end that differs from germline.

Overall study results and their limits: The percentage of naive T cells measured by flow cytometry correlated strongly with observed TCR beta diversity. Observed TCR beta diversity per million T cells fell roughly linearly with age, and a significant reduction was already apparent by age around 40. Compared with the aged group, more naive CD4+ T cells, fewer expanded clones and increased TCR diversity were shown by the long-lived group, suggesting age selection. Since profiling was done on bulk unsorted PBMCs, naive and antigen-experienced compartments could not be conclusively compared. Because donor CMV infection status was unknown, age-related changes in expanded clonotypes were potentially confounded. Estimates of total diversity from one million sequenced T cells were regarded as lower bounds and underestimates.

The CDR3, from cysteine to phenylalanine, totals 16 residues. Only the CDR3 portion is preserved as DNA: 48 bases, with reading frame beginning at the first base. CDR1 LGHDT and CDR2 YNNKEL were looked up in the germline V gene (reference sequence). Sequences were obtained from blood. The V gene is TRBV3-1 and the J gene is TRBJ2-3; TRBD2 agrees with 7 junctional bases. This sequence was found in a woman in her sixties in good health. The DNA sequence follows: TGTGCCAGCAGCCAAGCCGCGGGACTAATCACAGATACGCGGTATTTT. The encoded protein is CASSQAAGLITDTRYF.